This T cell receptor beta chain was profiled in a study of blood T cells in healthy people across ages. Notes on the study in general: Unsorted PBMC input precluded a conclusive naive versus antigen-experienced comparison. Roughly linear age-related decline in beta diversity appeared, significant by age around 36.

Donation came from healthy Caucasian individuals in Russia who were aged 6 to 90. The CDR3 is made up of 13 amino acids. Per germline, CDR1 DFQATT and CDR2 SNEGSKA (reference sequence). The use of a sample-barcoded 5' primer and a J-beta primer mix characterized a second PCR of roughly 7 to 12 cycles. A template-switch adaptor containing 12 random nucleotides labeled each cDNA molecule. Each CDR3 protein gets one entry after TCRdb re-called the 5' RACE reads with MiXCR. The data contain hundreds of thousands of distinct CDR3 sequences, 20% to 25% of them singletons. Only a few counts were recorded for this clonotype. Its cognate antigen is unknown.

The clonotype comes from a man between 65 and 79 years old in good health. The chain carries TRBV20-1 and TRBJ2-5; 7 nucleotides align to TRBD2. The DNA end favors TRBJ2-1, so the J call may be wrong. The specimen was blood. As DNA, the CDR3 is TGCAGTGTCAGCGGGACTCCCCTCAATGAGCAGTTCTTC. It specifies CSVSGTPLNEQFF.